The rows below give T cell receptor beta chains drawn from one sample of a study of regulatory T cells in long-lasting Graves disease. TCRdb reprocessed the multiplex PCR reads via MiXCR and lists one record per CDR3 protein. The repertoire holds about 430,000 distinct CDR3 sequences, with over 14% as singletons. The same sample was also studied in work on T cells in Graves' hyperthyroidism and ophthalmopathy.

The source was peripheral blood mononuclear cells (PBMCs), collected at new diagnosis, from a patient treated with antithyroid drugs. Receptors were obtained from a woman in her forties with Graves disease. Both conserved end residues are part of each CDR3. Fields, in order: D gene, J gene, V gene, clone size, CDR3 DNA, CDR3 protein. The D gene is left open where the match is weak. Rows may omit the clone size; those that give it use once, few, many or a size class.

NA | TRBJ2-5 | TRBV15 | NA | TGTGCCACCAGCAGAGATCGCAAGACCCAGTACTTC | CATSRDRKTQYF
NA | TRBJ2-5 | TRBV11-3 | many | TGTGCCAGCAGCTTACCTATGCCACGGTCCCGGGGGACCCAGTACTTC | CASSLPMPRSRGTQYF
NA | TRBJ1-4 | TRBV12-3/TRBV12-4 | many | TGTGCCAGCAGGAGTAGCGACCGGGCCGAAAAACTGTTTTTT | CASRSSDRAEKLFF
TRBD1 | TRBJ1-1 | TRBV19 | many | TGTGCCAGTAGTAGGGGAGGGACAGCGACCACTGAAGCTTTCTTT | CASSRGGTATTEAFF
NA | TRBJ2-3 | TRBV3-1 | many | TGTGCCAGCAGCCTTACAGGGTTCACCACAGATACGCAGTATTTT | CASSLTGFTTDTQYF
NA | TRBJ2-1 | TRBV7-9 | NA | TGTGCCAGCAGCCAAAACCTCCGGGACAATTACAATGAGCAGTTCTTC | CASSQNLRDNYNEQFF
NA | TRBJ2-2 | TRBV12-3/TRBV12-4 | many | TGTGCCAGCCGGCGGGCCGGGGAGCTGTTTTTT | CASRRAGELFF
NA | TRBJ2-3 | TRBV7-6 | many | TGTGCCAGCAGCTTACGGGCAGGGATCACAGATACGCAGTATTTT | CASSLRAGITDTQYF
NA | TRBJ2-5 | TRBV2 | many | TGTGCCAGCAGTGGAAGGGGGGAGACCCAGTACTTC | CASSGRGETQYF
TRBD2 | TRBJ2-1 | TRBV12-3/TRBV12-4 | many | TGTGCCAGCAGTCCCCCGGGACTAGCGGGATCTGGCTCCTACAATGAGCAGTTCTTC | CASSPPGLAGSGSYNEQFF
TRBD2 | TRBJ2-5 | TRBV29-1 | NA | TGCAGCGTTAGAGGGGCCGGGACTAGCGGCGAGACCCAGTACTTC | CSVRGAGTSGETQYF
NA | TRBJ1-1 | TRBV9 | NA | TGTGCCAGCAGCGCAACCCAGGGGCGCACTGAAGCTTTCTTT | CASSATQGRTEAFF
NA | TRBJ2-1 | TRBV11-3 | many | TGTGCCAGCAGCCATGGACAGACGTGGGATGAGCAGTTCTTC | CASSHGQTWDEQFF
NA | TRBJ1-5 | TRBV30 | many | TGTGCCTGGAGTCCCGGCTATAGCAATCAGCCCCAGCATTTT | CAWSPGYSNQPQHF
NA | TRBJ1-3 | TRBV2 | many | TGTGCCAGCAGTCCCGCTACCCAAGCGTCCCATCAAGGAAACACCATATATTTT | CASSPATQASHQGNTIYF
NA | TRBJ1-4 | TRBV18 | NA | TGTGCCAGCTCACTTGGGACGGTTGCAACTAATGAAAAACTGTTTTTT | CASSLGTVATNEKLFF
NA | TRBJ2-7 | TRBV12-3/TRBV12-4 | many | TGTGCCAGCAGTTTAGCGCAATCCAGGATGACCTACGAGCAGTACTTC | CASSLAQSRMTYEQYF
TRBD1 | TRBJ2-3 | TRBV19 | NA | TGTGCCAGTAGTATCTCCAGGGGGGATACGCAGTATTTT | CASSISRGDTQYF
NA | TRBJ1-2 | TRBV7-8 | many | TGTGCCAGCAGCTTAGCGCGTTTCGGGGGAGGGAGCTATGGCTACACCTTC | CASSLARFGGGSYGYTF
NA | TRBJ2-1 | TRBV6-5 | many | TGTGCCAGCAGTTACGATGTGGGGTCGGGTAATGAGCAGTTCTTC | CASSYDVGSGNEQFF
NA | TRBJ2-1 | TRBV5-1 | many | TGTGCCAGCAGCCCGGACTCCTACAATGAGCAGTTCTTC | CASSPDSYNEQFF
TRBD1 | TRBJ2-5 | TRBV2 | many | TGTGCCAGCAGCCCACGGACAGGGCAAGAGACCCAGTACTTC | CASSPRTGQETQYF
NA | TRBJ1-2 | TRBV5-1 | many | TGCGCCAGCAGCTTGGGATATCGCGATGGCTACACCTTC | CASSLGYRDGYTF
TRBD2 | TRBJ2-7 | TRBV6-2/TRBV6-3 | NA | TGTGCCACCGCCCCCGGGAGGGGTTACGAGCAGTACTTC | CATAPGRGYEQYF
NA | TRBJ2-5 | TRBV5-5 | many | TGTGCCAGCAGCTTATCGGTCAGCGAAGGACAAGAGACCCAGTACTTC | CASSLSVSEGQETQYF
NA | TRBJ2-1 | TRBV11-3 | many | TGTGCCAGCAGCTTAGATAAGGGGACACCGCTCTTCAATGAGCAGTTCTTC | CASSLDKGTPLFNEQFF
TRBD1 | TRBJ2-4 | TRBV14 | NA | TGTGCCAGCAGCCAGGGGACAGGAGGCACCATTCAGTACTTC | CASSQGTGGTIQYF
TRBD2 | TRBJ2-7 | TRBV27 | many | TGTGCCAGCAGTCTACTAGCGGGAGGGTCCCTCTACGAGCAGTACTTC | CASSLLAGGSLYEQYF